The 19 T cell receptor beta chains in this list originate from one sample, sequenced in a study of monozygotic twins with inflammatory bowel disease. TCRdb re-called the 5' RACE reads, yielding one record per CDR3 amino acid sequence without DNA. This sample contains about 160,000 distinct CDR3 sequences. The source material was blood. The source is a human donor with ulcerative colitis or Crohn's disease, or a healthy co-twin of an affected twin (not recorded which).

This chain uses TRBV19 with TRBJ1-2. The CDR3 is 14 amino acids. Germline values: CDR1 LNHDA, CDR2 SQIVND (reference sequence). CDR3 protein: CASSIGLRDYGYTF.

The chain recombines TRBV6-4 with TRBJ2-4; lacking DNA, the TRBD2 call made by TCRdb goes unchecked. CDR1 MRHNA and CDR2 SNTAGT come from the germline V gene. This CDR3 contains 13 residues. The CDR3 sequence: CASSRDLRDIQYF.

This rearrangement joins TRBV5-1 to TRBJ1-1; TCRdb's D call of TRBD1 is untestable without DNA. This CDR3 is built from 14 residues. Germline CDR1 and CDR2: SGHRS and YFSETQ. The CDR3 is CASSKGQGKTEAFF.

V gene TRBV10-3 combines with J gene TRBJ2-1; there is no DNA to check the TCRdb D call of TRBD2. The CDR3 is 18 amino acids. CDR1 and CDR2 from the germline V gene are ENHRY and SYGVKD. The chain's CDR3 is CAISESGSGKLAYNEQFF.

The V and J genes are TRBV29-1 and TRBJ2-1. Germline CDR1 is SQVTM and CDR2 is ANQGSEA. The CDR3 consists of 14 residues. The chain's CDR3 is CSVEDRKGTNEQFF.

The CDR3 here is CASSLDGGSGNTIYF. The chain recombines TRBV5-1 with TRBJ1-3. The CDR3 is 15 amino acids. CDR1 SGHRS and CDR2 YFSETQ come from the germline V gene. The full variable domain, in which reference TRBV5-1 and TRBJ1-3 provide the parts outside the CDR3, is KAGVTQTPRYLIKTRGQQVTLSCSPISGHRSVSWYQQTPGQGLQFLFEYFSETQRNKGNFPGRFSGRQFSNSRSEMNVSTLELGDSALYLCASSLDGGSGNTIYFGEGSWLTVV.

The rearrangement links TRBV5-1 to TRBJ2-7. Per germline, CDR1 SGHRS and CDR2 YFSETQ. The CDR3 is 15 residues long. CDR3 sequence reads: CASSLEDGSSYEQYF.

The CDR3 sequence: CASSRPLGESNQPQHF. The V call is TRBV4-2, the J call TRBJ1-5; TCRdb outputs TRBD1, but without DNA this stays unchecked. This CDR3 spans 16 amino acids. Germline CDR1 is LGHNA and CDR2 is YNFKEQ.

The chain has TRBV27 and TRBJ2-7. Germline V gene lookup returns CDR1 MNHEY and CDR2 SMNVEV (reference sequence). The CDR3 totals 13 residues. CDR3 sequence: CASSFPDADEQYF.

This chain uses TRBV12-3 or TRBV12-4 with TRBJ1-2. CDR3 length: 15 amino acids. CDR3 amino acids: CASSFSALANYGYTF.

The chain recombines TRBV29-1 with TRBJ1-5; TCRdb selects TRBD1, and the lack of DNA leaves this call unchecked. This CDR3 comprises 13 residues. The germline CDR1 and CDR2 sequences are SQVTM and ANQGSEA. CDR3 residues: CSVGDRGNQPQHF.

V usage is TRBV20-1 and J usage is TRBJ2-3. The length of the CDR3 is 18 residues. CDR1 is DFQATT and CDR2 is SNEGSKA in the germline V gene (reference sequence). The CDR3 loop reads CSARFIQGTATSTDTQYF.

The chain has TRBV4-2 and TRBJ2-1; TCRdb picks TRBD2, but there is no DNA to check that call. This CDR3 spans 17 amino acids. Per the germline V gene, CDR1 is LGHNA and CDR2 is YNFKEQ. CDR3 sequence reads: CASSQSYGTSGDLEQFF.

The chain's CDR3 is CASTGQQGTQETQYF. The chain combines TRBV12-3 or TRBV12-4 with TRBJ2-5; absent DNA, TCRdb's TRBD1 call cannot be checked. The CDR3 runs 15 residues.

J is TRBJ2-7 and V is TRBV9; there is no DNA to check the TCRdb D call of TRBD1. Looked up from germline, CDR1 is SGDLS and CDR2 is YYNGEE. The CDR3 totals 15 residues. The CDR3 loop is CASSVDLTGRDEQYF.

The chain employs TRBV7-9 and TRBJ2-5; the D call from TCRdb, TRBD1, cannot be confirmed without DNA. The CDR3 covers 14 residues. The V gene's germline CDR1 is SEHNR and CDR2 FQNEAQ (reference sequence). The CDR3 is CASSPPQGKETQYF.

The chain recombines TRBV7-2 with TRBJ1-2. Germline values: CDR1 SGHTA, CDR2 FQGNSA. This CDR3 is built from 17 residues. Here the CDR3 reads CASSLEGGGLTNYGYTF.

The gene calls are TRBV7-2 and TRBJ1-1; TCRdb picks TRBD1, but there is no DNA to check that call. The CDR3 covers 15 residues. CDR1 SGHTA and CDR2 FQGNSA come from the germline V gene. CDR3 loop: CASSLAGQGYTEAFF.

V is TRBV11-2 and J is TRBJ2-3; TCRdb calls TRBD2, which cannot be checked without DNA. Looked up from germline, CDR1 is SGHAT and CDR2 is FQNNGV. The CDR3 has 18 amino acids. CDR3 sequence reads: CASSFRTSGRPGTDTQYF. Together with reference TRBV11-2 and TRBJ2-3, the CDR3 gives the full variable domain: EAGVAQSPRYKIIEKRQSVAFWCNPISGHATLYWYQQILGQGPKLLIQFQNNGVVDDSQLPKDRFSAERLKGVDSTLKIQPAKLEDSAVYLCASSFRTSGRPGTDTQYFGPGTRLTVL.